These T cell receptor beta chains were read from a single sample in a study of CD8 T cells in Susac syndrome. TCRdb used MiXCR to reprocess the immunoSEQ multiplex PCR reads, holding one entry per CDR3 protein. The sample shows about 71,000 distinct CDR3 sequences, roughly 95% of them seen only once. The sequenced material came from CD4+ T cells from PBMCs. Every receptor here comes from a human donor with multiple sclerosis. The CDR3 runs from the conserved cysteine through the conserved F or W. D genes are given only for firm matches. The size entry is marked missing in some rows and otherwise reads once, few, many or a size class.

j_call,clone_size,d_call,v_call,cdr3_aa,cdr3_nt
TRBJ1-3,NA,NA,TRBV3-1,CASSQVPGNTIYF,TGTGCCAGCAGCCAAGTACCGGGAAACACCATATATTTT
TRBJ1-5,NA,TRBD1,TRBV12-3/TRBV12-4,CASSLPGQGGNQPQHF,TGTGCCAGCAGTTTGCCGGGACAGGGAGGCAATCAGCCCCAGCATTTT
TRBJ2-2,NA,NA,TRBV9,CASRTARANTGELFF,TGTGCCAGCAGGACCGCCAGGGCGAACACCGGGGAGCTGTTTTTT
TRBJ2-7,NA,TRBD1,TRBV30,CAWSRQGNHEQYF,TGTGCCTGGTCGAGACAGGGTAACCACGAGCAGTACTTC
TRBJ2-7,NA,NA,TRBV7-2,CASSMGGGTAYEQYF,TGTGCCAGCAGCATGGGCGGGGGGACAGCCTACGAGCAGTACTTC
TRBJ1-5,NA,NA,TRBV5-1,CASSLEGSPGNQPQHF,TGCGCCAGCAGCTTGGAAGGATCCCCGGGCAATCAGCCCCAGCATTTT
TRBJ1-1,NA,NA,TRBV29-1,CSGRTGQNTEAFF,TGCAGCGGCCGAACCGGGCAGAACACTGAAGCTTTCTTT
TRBJ2-5,NA,NA,TRBV5-1,CASSFGNILETQYF,TGCGCCAGCAGCTTCGGAAACATCTTAGAGACCCAGTACTTC
TRBJ1-2,NA,NA,TRBV6-5,CASSYSRTAHGYTF,TGTGCCAGCAGTTACTCAAGGACAGCTCATGGCTACACCTTC
TRBJ1-2,NA,TRBD1,TRBV7-9,CASSLVPGQGALAYGYTF,TGTGCCAGCAGCTTAGTCCCGGGACAGGGGGCTCTGGCCTATGGCTACACCTTC
TRBJ1-5,NA,NA,TRBV20-1,CSARRGSNQPQHF,TGCAGTGCTAGGAGGGGTAGCAATCAGCCCCAGCATTTT
TRBJ2-7,once,TRBD1,TRBV5-1,CASSPDSTGLYEQYF,TGCGCCAGCAGCCCGGATTCGACAGGGTTGTACGAGCAGTACTTC
TRBJ2-5,once,NA,TRBV20-1,CSAPHRQETQYF,TGCAGTGCCCCTCACAGGCAAGAGACCCAGTACTTC
TRBJ2-5,NA,NA,TRBV20-1,CSASDIWDQYF,TGCAGTGCTAGTGATATATGGGACCAGTACTTC
TRBJ2-7,NA,NA,TRBV4-2,CASSQANDYEQYF,TGTGCCAGCAGCCAAGCCAATGACTACGAGCAGTACTTC
TRBJ1-6,NA,NA,TRBV5-4,CASSYNAGSPLHF,TGCGCCAGCAGTTACAACGCCGGTTCACCCCTCCACTTT